Below, 10 T cell receptor beta chains from the same sample are listed, as sequenced in a study of blood T cell repertoires in COVID-19. Assay: immunoSEQ multiplex PCR; the TCRdb copy retains only in-frame clones and omits some. The data show some 200,000 clones, 80% seen once. The sequencing input was peripheral blood. Receptors originate from a human donor in a cohort sampled during active COVID-19.

The gene calls are TRBV21-1 and TRBJ1-1. TRBV21-1 is a documented pseudogene. The CDR3 is 13 residues long. CDR3 protein: CASPRVLNTEAFF. The CDR3 coding sequence is TGTGCCAGCCCCCGCGTCCTGAACACTGAAGCTTTCTTT.

This rearrangement joins TRBV10-3 to TRBJ1-4; 8 nucleotides line up with TRBD1. The CDR3 covers 16 residues. The trim removed 2 bases at V and 8 bases at J, leaving 10 bases unmatched. From germline, CDR1 is ENHRY and CDR2 SYGVKD. The CDR3 loop reads CAISEGQGANSEKLFF. Written as DNA, the CDR3 is TGTGCCATCAGTGAGGGGCAGGGGGCTAATAGCGAAAAACTGTTTTTT.

This chain uses TRBV7-2 with TRBJ2-3; D is possibly TRBD2 (5 bases). CDR3 length equals 14 residues. Germline values: CDR1 SGHTA, CDR2 FQGNSA. The germline V and J ends were trimmed by 3 bases and 3 bases, with 10 bases remaining between them. As DNA, the CDR3 is TGTGCCAGCAGCTTTGTGGGAGAGACAGATACGCAGTATTTT. As protein: CASSFVGETDTQYF.

This clone has a single count. The V gene is TRBV6-5, the J gene TRBJ2-3; D gene uncertain. This CDR3 has 12 residues. CDR1 is MNHEY, CDR2 SVGAGI, per germline. V was clipped by 5 bases and J by 6 bases, with 9 bases between them. CDR3 coding DNA: TGTGCCAGCAGTCTTGAGGTCGATACGCAGTATTTT. This sequence encodes CASSLEVDTQYF.

V gene TRBV24-1 combines with J gene TRBJ1-2, with a tentative D call TRBD1 (6 bases). Trimming stripped 10 bases from V and 6 bases from J, with 11 bases between. The CDR3 has 11 amino acids. Looked up from germline, CDR1 is KGHDR and CDR2 is SFDVKD. The CDR3 region is CATWTANGYTF. The CDR3 coding sequence is TGTGCCACTTGGACAGCAAATGGCTACACCTTC.

The chain is built from TRBV7-9 and TRBJ2-5; 8 nucleotides line up with TRBD2. This CDR3 is 16 amino acids long. V was pared by 5 bases and J by 4 bases, with 12 bases of the junction left unmatched. CDR1 SEHNR and CDR2 FQNEAQ come from the germline V gene (reference sequence). This CDR3 is CASSTSGTRRRETQYF. In nucleotides, the CDR3 is TGTGCCAGCAGCACATCCGGGACTAGAAGGCGAGAGACCCAGTACTTC.

The genes are TRBV19 and TRBJ1-2; D gene unclear. The CDR3 spans 15 residues. With 7 bases removed from V and 0 bases from J, the gap between germline ends came to 15 bases. Germline-derived CDR1 and CDR2 are LNHDA and SQIVND (reference sequence). The CDR3 DNA is TGTGCCAGTACCCCTTTCTTCAGGACTAACTATGGCTACACCTTC. Protein: CASTPFFRTNYGYTF.

The chain uses TRBV5-1 and TRBJ2-5; TRBD1 matches 9 bases. Trimming at V came to 3 bases and at J to 5 bases, leaving 5 bases not matched to a gene. The CDR3 is 14 amino acids. Germline V lookup: CDR1 SGHRS, CDR2 YFSETQ. CDR3 DNA: TGCGCCAGCAGCTCCCCGACAGGGGGTGAGACCCAGTACTTC. Translating it yields CASSSPTGGETQYF.

This chain joins TRBV28 and TRBJ1-1; 8 positions match TRBD1. V shed 3 bases and J 6 bases; nucleotides not matched to a gene: 21. The CDR3 has 19 amino acids. Germline loops: CDR1 MDHEN, CDR2 SYDVKM. CDR3 region: CASSLTGEASGPVFAEAFF. DNA of the CDR3: TGTGCCAGCAGTTTGACAGGGGAGGCGTCCGGTCCTGTTTTCGCTGAAGCTTTCTTT.

A single count supports this clone. The V and J genes are TRBV6-5 and TRBJ1-1; D gene uncertain. V dropped 10 bases and J dropped 0 bases, with 15 bases sitting between them. CDR1 MNHEY and CDR2 SVGAGI come from the germline V gene. The CDR3 has 14 amino acids. The CDR3 DNA reads TGTGCCACTATAAACGGGAACATGAACACTGAAGCTTTCTTT. This translates into CATINGNMNTEAFF.